The 6 T cell receptor beta chains in this list originate from one sample, sequenced in a study of Ad26.COV2.S vaccination and SARS-CoV-2 variants. Assay: immunoSEQ multiplex PCR; the TCRdb copy retains only in-frame clones and omits some. The table shows fewer than 900,000 clones, with around 92% occurring only once. Treatment described: roughly 20 received Ad26.COV2.S at low or high dose, single or two shots; five or six received placebo; per-sample allocation not given. Day 63 after the first injection of vaccine or placebo was the sampling time. Sample: peripheral blood, taken in a trial of Ad26.COV2.S vaccine versus placebo. The receptors here all came from a person aged 18 to 59 who received the Ad26.COV2.S COVID-19 vaccine or a placebo.

The genes are TRBV7-2 and TRBJ2-3; 9 nucleotides agree with TRBD2. After removal of 4 bases from V and 0 bases from J, the junction contained 5 bases not matched to a gene. Germline CDR1 reads SGHTA; CDR2 reads FQGNSA. The CDR3 spans 16 residues. The CDR3 region has the DNA TGTGCCAGCAGCTCCAGACTAGCGGATAGCACAGATACGCAGTATTTT. Translation gives CASSSRLADSTDTQYF.

This chain uses TRBV9 with TRBJ2-5, with 15 bases matching TRBD2. The germline V gene encodes CDR1 SGDLS and CDR2 YYNGEE. The junction had 7 bases not matched to a gene; V was cut back by 0 bases and J by 1 base. CDR3 length: 19 residues. The CDR3 region is CASSVAPGLAGGSQETQYF. The DNA for the CDR3 is TGTGCCAGCAGCGTAGCCCCCGGACTAGCGGGGGGGTCCCAAGAGACCCAGTACTTC.

The genes are TRBV15 and TRBJ2-5, with D possibly matching TRBD1 (6 bases). Germline-derived CDR1 and CDR2 are LNHNV and YYDKDF (reference sequence). Trimming left V 4 bases short and J 4 bases short, with 16 bases between. The CDR3 loop spans 15 amino acids. Here the CDR3 DNA reads TGTGCCACCAGCACCCCGGGACAACCCCCAGAGACCCAGTACTTC. Its protein is CATSTPGQPPETQYF.

The rearrangement joins TRBV29-1 to TRBJ2-7; D is tentatively TRBD1 or TRBD2 (5 bases each). The V gene's germline CDR1 is SQVTM and CDR2 ANQGSEA. CDR3 length: 12 amino acids. The V gene lost 5 bases and the J gene lost 3 bases, with 11 bases spanning the gap. Here the CDR3 DNA reads TGCAGCGTTAGGCAGGGAGTCTACGAGCAGTACTTC. Encoded protein: CSVRQGVYEQYF.

This clone was observed a few times. The chain uses TRBV15 and TRBJ2-7, with D possibly TRBD1 on 5 matching bases. This CDR3 is built from 15 residues. The V end was cut by 0 bases, the J end by 2 bases, with 11 bases between. From germline, CDR1 is LNHNV and CDR2 YYDKDF (reference sequence). CDR3 protein: CATSRDSPGTYEQYF. The CDR3 nucleotides read TGTGCCACCAGCAGAGATTCGCCAGGGACCTACGAGCAGTACTTC.

The rearrangement uses TRBV7-2 and TRBJ1-2; unclear D gene. The V gene's germline CDR1 is SGHTA and CDR2 FQGNSA. V was trimmed by 2 bases and J by 2 bases, leaving 6 bases between them. This CDR3 has 13 residues. The CDR3 region is CASSLPWNYGYTF. For the CDR3, the DNA is TGTGCCAGCAGCTTACCCTGGAACTATGGCTACACCTTC. The whole variable domain, filled in from reference TRBV7-2 and TRBJ1-2, reads GAGVSQSPSNKVTEKGKDVELRCDPISGHTALYWYRQSLGQGLEFLIYFQGNSAPDKSGLPSDRFSAERTGGSVSTLTIQRTQQEDSAVYLCASSLPWNYGYTFGSGTRLTVV.